The clone carrying this TCR beta chain was observed a handful of times. This sample was included in a study of T-cell memory formation after mild COVID-19. MiXCR, run by TCRdb on the 5' RACE reads, gives a single entry per CDR3 protein. The sample has approximately 270,000 distinct CDR3 sequences; roughly 17% are singletons. The CDR3 has 13 amino acids. The V segment lost 4 bases and the J segment 8 bases; nucleotides outside the gene matches: 1. The sequenced material came from PBMCs or a T cell subset sorted from them (not recorded which). This receptor was obtained from a young man who had mild COVID-19 (a few samples of this study predate the infection). Cell type and time point are not known. The J gene is TRBJ1-6, the V gene TRBV12-3 or TRBV12-4; TRBD1 matches at 8 bases. CDR3: CASSSDRDSPLHF. CDR3 DNA: TGTGCCAGCAGTTCGGACAGGGATTCACCCCTCCACTTT.